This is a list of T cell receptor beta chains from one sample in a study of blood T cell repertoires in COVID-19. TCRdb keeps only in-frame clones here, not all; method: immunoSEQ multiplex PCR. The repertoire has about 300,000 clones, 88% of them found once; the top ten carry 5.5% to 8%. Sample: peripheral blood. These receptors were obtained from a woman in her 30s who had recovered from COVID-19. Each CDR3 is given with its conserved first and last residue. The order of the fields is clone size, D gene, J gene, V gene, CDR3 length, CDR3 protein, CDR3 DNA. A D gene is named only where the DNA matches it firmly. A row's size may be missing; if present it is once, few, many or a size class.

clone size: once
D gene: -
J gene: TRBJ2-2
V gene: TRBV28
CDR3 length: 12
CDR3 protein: CASTRFTGELFF
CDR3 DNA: TGTGCCAGCACTAGATTCACCGGGGAGCTGTTTTTT

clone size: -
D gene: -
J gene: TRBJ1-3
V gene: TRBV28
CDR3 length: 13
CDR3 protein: CASSFGRGNTIYF
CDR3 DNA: TGTGCCAGCAGTTTTGGACGCGGGAACACCATATATTTT

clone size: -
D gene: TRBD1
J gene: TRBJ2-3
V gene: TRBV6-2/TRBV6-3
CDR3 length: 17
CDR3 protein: CASSHQPSTGSPDTQYF
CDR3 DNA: TGTGCCAGCAGTCACCAACCCTCGACAGGGTCCCCAGATACGCAGTATTTT

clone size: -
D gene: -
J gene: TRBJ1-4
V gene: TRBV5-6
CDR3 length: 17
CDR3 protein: CASSLRGRVASNEKLFF
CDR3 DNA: TGTGCCAGCAGCTTAAGAGGCAGGGTGGCGTCTAATGAAAAACTGTTTTTT

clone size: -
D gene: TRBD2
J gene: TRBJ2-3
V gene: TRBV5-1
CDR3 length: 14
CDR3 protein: CASRRGGSTDTQYF
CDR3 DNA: TGCGCCAGCAGACGGGGGGGCAGCACAGATACGCAGTATTTT

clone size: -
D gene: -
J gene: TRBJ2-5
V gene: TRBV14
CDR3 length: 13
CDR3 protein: CASSQVQQETQYF
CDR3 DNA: TGTGCCAGCAGCCAAGTACAACAAGAGACCCAGTACTTC

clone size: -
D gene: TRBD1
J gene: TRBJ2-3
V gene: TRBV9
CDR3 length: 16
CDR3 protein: CASSVALTGGTDTQYF
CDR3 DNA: TGTGCCAGCAGCGTAGCTCTAACAGGGGGCACAGATACACAGTATTTT

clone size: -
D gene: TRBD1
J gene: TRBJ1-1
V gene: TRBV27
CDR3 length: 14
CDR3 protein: CASSSGTGNTEAFF
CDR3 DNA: TGTGCCAGCAGTTCTGGGACAGGGAACACTGAAGCTTTCTTT

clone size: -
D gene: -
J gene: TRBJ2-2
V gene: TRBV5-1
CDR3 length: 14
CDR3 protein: CASSLDREGGELFF
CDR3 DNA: TGCGCCAGCAGCTTGGACAGGGAAGGCGGGGAGCTGTTTTTT

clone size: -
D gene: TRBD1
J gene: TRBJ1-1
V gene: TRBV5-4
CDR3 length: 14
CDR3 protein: CASSLGDRIAEAFF
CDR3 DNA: TGTGCCAGCAGCTTGGGGGACAGGATAGCTGAAGCTTTCTTT

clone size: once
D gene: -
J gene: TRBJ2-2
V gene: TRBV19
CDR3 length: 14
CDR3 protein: CASSIAGNTGELFF
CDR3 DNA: TGTGCCAGTAGTATAGCAGGGAACACCGGGGAGCTGTTTTTT

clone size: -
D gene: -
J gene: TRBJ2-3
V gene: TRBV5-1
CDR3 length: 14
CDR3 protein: CASSSGHFTDTQYF
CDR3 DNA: TGCGCCAGCAGCTCTGGACACTTCACAGATACGCAGTATTTT

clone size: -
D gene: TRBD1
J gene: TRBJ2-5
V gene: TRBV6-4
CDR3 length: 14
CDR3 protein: CASRLDRYQETQYF
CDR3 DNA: TGTGCCAGCAGACTGGACAGGTACCAAGAGACCCAGTACTTC

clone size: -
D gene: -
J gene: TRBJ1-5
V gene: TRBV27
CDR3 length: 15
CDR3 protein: CASSPENRSNQPQHF
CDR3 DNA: TGTGCCAGCAGTCCAGAGAACAGAAGCAATCAGCCCCAGCATTTT

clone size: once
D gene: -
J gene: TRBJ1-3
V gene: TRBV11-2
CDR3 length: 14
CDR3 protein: CASSLEGSGNTIYF
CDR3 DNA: TGTGCCAGCAGCCTCGAGGGATCTGGAAACACCATATATTTT

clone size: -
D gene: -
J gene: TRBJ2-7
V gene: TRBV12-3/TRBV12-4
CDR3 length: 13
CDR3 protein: CASSLSEVYEQYF
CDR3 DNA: TGTGCCAGCAGTTTAAGTGAGGTCTACGAGCAGTACTTC

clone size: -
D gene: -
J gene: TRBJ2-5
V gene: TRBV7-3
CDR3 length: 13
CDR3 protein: CASSLEARETQYF
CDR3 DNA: TGTGCCAGCAGCTTGGAGGCTCGGGAGACCCAGTACTTC

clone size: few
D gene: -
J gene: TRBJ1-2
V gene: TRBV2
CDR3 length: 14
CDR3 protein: CASIATSRNYGYTF
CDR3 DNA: TGTGCCAGCATAGCGACGAGTCGTAACTATGGCTACACCTTC

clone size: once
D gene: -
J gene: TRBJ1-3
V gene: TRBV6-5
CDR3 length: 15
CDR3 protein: CASSRQPSTGNTIYF
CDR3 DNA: TGTGCCAGCAGTCGACAGCCATCTACTGGAAACACCATATATTTT

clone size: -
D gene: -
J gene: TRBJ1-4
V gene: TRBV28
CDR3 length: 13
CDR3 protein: CASSLDRETKLFF
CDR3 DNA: TGTGCCAGCAGTTTAGACCGGGAAACGAAACTGTTTTTT

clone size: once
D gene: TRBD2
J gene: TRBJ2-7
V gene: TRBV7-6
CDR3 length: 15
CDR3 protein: CASSLGSGRDYEQYF
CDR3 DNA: TGTGCCAGCAGCTTAGGCTCAGGGAGGGACTACGAGCAGTACTTC

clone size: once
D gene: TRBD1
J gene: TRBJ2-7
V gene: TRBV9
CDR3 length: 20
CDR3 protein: CASSVVGLRLGQRKTYEQYF
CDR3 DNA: TGTGCCAGCAGCGTAGTCGGGCTGCGGTTGGGACAGCGAAAAACCTACGAGCAGTACTTC

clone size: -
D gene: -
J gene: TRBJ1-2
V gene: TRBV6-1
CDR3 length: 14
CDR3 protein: CASSDWARDYGYTF
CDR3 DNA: TGTGCCAGCAGTGATTGGGCGCGGGACTATGGCTACACCTTC

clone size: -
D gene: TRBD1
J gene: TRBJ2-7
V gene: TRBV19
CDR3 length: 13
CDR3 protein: CASSATGVYEQYF
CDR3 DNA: TGTGCCAGTAGTGCCACAGGGGTCTACGAGCAGTACTTC

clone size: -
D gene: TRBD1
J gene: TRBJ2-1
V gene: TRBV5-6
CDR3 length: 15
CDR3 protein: CASSRPGTGGAKQFF
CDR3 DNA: TGTGCCAGCAGCAGACCCGGGACAGGGGGCGCGAAGCAGTTCTTC

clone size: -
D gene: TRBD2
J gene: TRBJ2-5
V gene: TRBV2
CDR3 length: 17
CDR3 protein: CASSEVGVAGAQETQYF
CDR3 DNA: TGTGCCAGCAGTGAAGTAGGGGTAGCGGGGGCCCAAGAGACCCAGTACTTC

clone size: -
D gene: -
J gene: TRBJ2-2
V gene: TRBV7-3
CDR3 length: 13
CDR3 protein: CASRTGRTGELFF
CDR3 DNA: TGTGCCAGCAGAACAGGGCGCACCGGGGAGCTGTTTTTT

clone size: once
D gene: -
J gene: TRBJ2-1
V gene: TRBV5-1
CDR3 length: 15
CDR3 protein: CASSLAYSGNNEQFF
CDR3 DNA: TGCGCCAGCAGCTTGGCCTATTCCGGGAACAATGAGCAGTTCTTC

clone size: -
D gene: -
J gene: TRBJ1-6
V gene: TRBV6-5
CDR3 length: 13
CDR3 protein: CASSDTGNSPLHF
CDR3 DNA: TGTGCCAGCTCAGATACAGGGAATTCACCCCTCCACTTT

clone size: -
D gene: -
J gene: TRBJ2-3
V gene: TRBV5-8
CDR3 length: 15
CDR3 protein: CASSPGGFDTDTQYF
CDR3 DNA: TGTGCCAGCAGCCCAGGAGGATTCGACACAGATACGCAGTATTTT

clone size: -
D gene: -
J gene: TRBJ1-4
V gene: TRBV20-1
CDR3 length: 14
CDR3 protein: CSASPSGANEKLFF
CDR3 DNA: TGCAGTGCCAGTCCCTCTGGGGCAAATGAAAAACTGTTTTTT

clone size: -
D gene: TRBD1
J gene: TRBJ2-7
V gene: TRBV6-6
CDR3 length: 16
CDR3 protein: CASSYSRDRGLYEQYF
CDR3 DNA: TGTGCCAGCAGTTACTCTAGGGACAGGGGGCTCTACGAGCAGTACTTC

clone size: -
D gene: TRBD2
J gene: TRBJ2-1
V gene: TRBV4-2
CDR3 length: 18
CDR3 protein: CASSQDWVASGGHNEQFF
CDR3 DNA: TGTGCCAGCAGCCAAGATTGGGTTGCTAGCGGGGGTCACAATGAGCAGTTCTTC

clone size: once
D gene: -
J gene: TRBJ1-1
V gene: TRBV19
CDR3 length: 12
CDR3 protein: CATGDLGTEAFF
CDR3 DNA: TGTGCCACCGGGGATTTGGGCACTGAAGCTTTCTTT

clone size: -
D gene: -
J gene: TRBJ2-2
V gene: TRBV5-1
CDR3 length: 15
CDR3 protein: CASSLSGANTGELFF
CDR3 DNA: TGCGCCAGCAGTCTCTCGGGGGCGAACACCGGGGAGCTGTTTTTT

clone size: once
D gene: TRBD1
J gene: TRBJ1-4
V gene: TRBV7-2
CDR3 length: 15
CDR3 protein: CASSPGTGQEEKLFF
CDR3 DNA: TGTGCCAGCAGCCCCGGGACAGGGCAAGAAGAAAAACTGTTTTTT

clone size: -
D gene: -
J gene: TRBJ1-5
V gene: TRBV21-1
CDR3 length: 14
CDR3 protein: CASSIGEGNQPQHF
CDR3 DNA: TGTGCCAGCAGCATCGGAGAGGGCAATCAGCCCCAGCATTTT

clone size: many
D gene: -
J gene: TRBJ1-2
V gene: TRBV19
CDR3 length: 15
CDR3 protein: CASTTNQGGNYGYTF
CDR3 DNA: TGTGCCAGTACCACAAATCAGGGTGGGAACTATGGCTACACCTTC

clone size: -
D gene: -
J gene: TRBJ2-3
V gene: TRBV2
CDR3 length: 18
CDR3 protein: CASRRRGPGQFWTDTQYF
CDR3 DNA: TGTGCCAGCAGGAGGAGGGGGCCCGGACAGTTTTGGACAGATACGCAGTATTTT

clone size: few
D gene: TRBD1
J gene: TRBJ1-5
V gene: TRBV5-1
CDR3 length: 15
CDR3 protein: CASSLLSGQNQPQHF
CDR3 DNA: TGCGCCAGCAGCTTGCTATCGGGACAGAATCAGCCCCAGCATTTT

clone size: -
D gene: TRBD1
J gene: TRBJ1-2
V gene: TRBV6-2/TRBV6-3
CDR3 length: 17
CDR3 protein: CASSFKDREGNIYGYTF
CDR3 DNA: TGTGCCAGCAGTTTTAAGGACAGGGAAGGAAATATCTATGGCTACACCTTC

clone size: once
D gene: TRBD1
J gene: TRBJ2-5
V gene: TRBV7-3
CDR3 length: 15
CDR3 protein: CASSSTGGVSETQYF
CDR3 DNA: TGTGCCAGCAGTTCAACAGGGGGAGTTTCAGAGACCCAGTACTTC

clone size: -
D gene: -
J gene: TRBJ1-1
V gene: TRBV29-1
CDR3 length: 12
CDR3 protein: CSVDPGDTEAFF
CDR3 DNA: TGCAGCGTTGACCCGGGGGACACTGAAGCTTTCTTT